This T cell receptor beta chain emerged from a study of CD8 T cells in ankylosing spondylitis (dated by TCRdb to 2015 to 2018). Describing the broader study: T cell receptor beta repertoires were profiled in healthy donors and ankylosing spondylitis patients so that disease-linked TCR variants could be found. Peripheral blood samples were taken, and synovial fluid was additionally collected from ankylosing spondylitis patients. The full study cohort comprised 25 ankylosing spondylitis patients and approximately 100 healthy donors.

This sample was sequenced with an Illumina HiSeq 2500. TCR beta libraries were prepared by quantitative 5'-RACE with molecular barcodes. As for the authors' bioinformatics: To identify disease-linked TCR variants, a new computational method was used, one built on a probabilistic model of VDJ rearrangement. TCRdb trimmed public reads at Q25 via fastp, called clones via MiXCR and kept in-frame beta chains. Rows with a matching CDR3 protein are joined into one entry that keeps the most common DNA and genes. V and J calls and clone size were set by TCRdb, not the authors. This sample has 200,000 to 300,000 distinct CDR3 sequences in its table, and roughly a tenth of those were observed once. The biggest ten clones account for about 2.5% of the sample. Results and caveats for the whole study, not just this receptor: Blood from ankylosing spondylitis patients appeared to be characterized by a TCR beta motif composed of roughly 8 highly homologous amino acid variants. Significant enrichment of the disease-linked clones was reported in matched synovial fluid samples from ankylosing spondylitis patients. A CD8+ phenotype was shown by the disease-linked clones, which were found at relatively low frequencies in peripheral blood. Some TCR beta motif variants had previously been reported in synovial fluid and blood of reactive arthritis patients, which suggested common disease-initiation mechanisms.

The sample holds many counts of this clonotype. It lacks a known antigen. There are no base qualities to consult, and no much larger clone falls within one base. There are 16 amino acids in the CDR3, from cysteine to phenylalanine inclusive. Left in the record is the CDR3 DNA by itself, 48 bases read in frame from the first base. Cut back by 1 base and 1 base, the V and J ends lie 11 bases apart. CDR1 is given as SGHKS and CDR2 as YYEKEE, both from the germline V gene (reference sequence). Input material: blood, either unsorted or a sorted T cell fraction (not recorded which). This receptor was obtained from a male donor with ankylosing spondylitis or in good health (not recorded which). The chain links TRBV5-5 with TRBJ2-2; TRBD1 is possibly the D segment (6 matching bases). The encoded CDR3 is CASSLQGSKNTGELFF. In nucleotide form, the sequence is TGTGCCAGCAGCTTGCAGGGGTCGAAGAACACCGGGGAGCTGTTTTTT.